One and the same sample provided the 25 T cell receptor beta chains below, sequenced in a study of CD8 T cells in ankylosing spondylitis. TCRdb fed the 5' RACE reads into MiXCR, producing one record per CDR3 protein. The sample carries around 130,000 distinct CDR3 sequences, around 9.3% recorded once. The sequenced sample was blood, either unsorted or a sorted T cell fraction (not recorded which). All receptors derive from a male donor with ankylosing spondylitis or in good health (not recorded which).

This clonotype was recorded many times. V usage is TRBV7-2 and J usage is TRBJ2-2, with D hard to call. The germline gives CDR1 SGHTA, CDR2 FQGNSA. This CDR3 region has 15 residues. V lost 5 bases and J 3 bases, leaving 13 bases between the germline ends. CDR3 sequence (DNA): TGTGCCAGCAGCGCAACCCTGTCGTACACCGGGGAGCTGTTTTTT. It codes for CASSATLSYTGELFF.

This clonotype was observed many times. The chain uses TRBV12-3 or TRBV12-4 and TRBJ1-5, with D possibly TRBD1 on 6 matching bases. The CDR3 contains 15 residues. The V and J ends lost 5 bases and 4 bases respectively, with 15 bases between them. Here the CDR3 DNA reads TGTGCCAGCAGTCAGCAGGGGTCGGTTAATCAGCCCCAGCATTTT. It encodes CASSQQGSVNQPQHF.

As for this clonotype: Relative to the germline gene, one junction end is altered; a read error may explain this. The rearrangement uses TRBV20-1 and TRBJ1-2; the match to TRBD1 covers 7 bases. This CDR3 contains 21 residues. CDR1 is DFQATT and CDR2 is SNEGSKA in the germline V gene (reference sequence). CDR3: CCARVLTHGGGAPDRVYGYTF. CDR3 nucleotide sequence: TGCTGTGCTAGAGTCTTGACTCATGGTGGGGGTGCTCCCGACAGGGTTTATGGCTACACCTTC.

This clonotype was recorded many times. V is TRBV20-1 and J is TRBJ2-3, with a possible D match to TRBD1 (6 bases). Per the germline V gene, CDR1 is DFQATT and CDR2 is SNEGSKA (reference sequence). Trimming stripped 2 bases from V and 0 bases from J, with 15 bases between. The CDR3 consists of 16 residues. CDR3 loop: CSARPLGRGSTDTQYF. The CDR3 DNA follows: TGCAGTGCTAGACCCCTCGGCAGGGGAAGCACAGATACGCAGTATTTT.

This clonotype has at least ten counts. This chain uses TRBV20-1 with TRBJ2-7, with TRBD2 matching 13 bases. CDR1 DFQATT and CDR2 SNEGSKA come from the germline V gene (reference sequence). V lost 6 bases and J lost 3; bases outside the gene matches: 14. The CDR3 sequence is 17 residues long. The CDR3 DNA reads as TGCAGTGCGGACGCTAACCTTAGGACTAGCGGGGGCTACGAGCAGTACTTC. Encoded protein: CSADANLRTSGGYEQYF.

The J gene is TRBJ2-5, the V gene TRBV7-3; weak D call: TRBD2 (7 bases). V shed 5 bases and J shed 5 bases, with 21 bases lying between them. Germline CDR1 and CDR2: SGHTA and FQGTGA. The CDR3 extends over 16 amino acids. For the CDR3, the DNA is TGTGCCAGCAGCCGTAGTAGGAACGGGGGGCACGAGACCCAGTACTTC. Protein product: CASSRSRNGGHETQYF.

This chain joins TRBV18 and TRBJ2-6; no clear D gene. The V gene lost 4 bases and the J gene lost 0 bases, with 7 bases spanning the gap. The CDR3 contains 15 residues. Germline CDR1 reads KGHSH; CDR2 reads LQKENI. The CDR3 coding sequence is TGTGCCAGCTCACTACAACACTCTGGGGCCAACGTCCTGACTTTC. Protein product: CASSLQHSGANVLTF.

Many counts were recorded for this clonotype. V usage is TRBV12-3 or TRBV12-4 and J usage is TRBJ2-2; D gene ambiguous. V gave up 3 bases and J gave up 7 bases, with 3 bases separating them. The CDR3 totals 11 residues. This CDR3 reads CASSFFGELFF. For the CDR3, the DNA is TGTGCCAGCAGTTTCTTCGGGGAGCTGTTTTTT.

The sample holds many counts of this clonotype. The chain links TRBV11-3 to TRBJ2-1; D is undetermined. V was pared by 1 base and J by 8 bases, with 6 bases between. Germline CDR1 SGHNT, CDR2 YENEEA. The CDR3 has 12 residues. The CDR3 reads CASSLGVDEQFF. CDR3 coding DNA: TGTGCCAGCAGCTTAGGGGTGGATGAGCAGTTCTTC.

This clonotype was seen at least ten times. The V and J genes are TRBV5-1 and TRBJ2-7, with 7 bases that match TRBD1. J gave up 0 bases and V 4 bases, and 7 bases lay outside the gene matches. Germline loops: CDR1 SGHRS, CDR2 YFSETQ. CDR3 size: 15 residues. The CDR3 DNA reads TGCGCCAGCAGCGCCCGACAGGGCAGCTCCTACGAGCAGTACTTC. Protein product: CASSARQGSSYEQYF.

This clonotype was seen at least ten times. The chain links TRBV6-1 to TRBJ2-7; D possibly corresponds to TRBD2 (6 bases). V lost 8 bases to trimming and J lost 3 bases, with 11 bases between them. This CDR3 comprises 12 residues. Germline lookup yields CDR1 MNHNS and CDR2 SASEGT. The CDR3 protein is CASGRKGYEQYF. The CDR3 DNA sequence: TGTGCCAGCGGGAGGAAGGGCTACGAGCAGTACTTC.

This clonotype was detected only a few times. The chain combines TRBV25-1 with TRBJ1-1, with D unresolved. The CDR3 runs 11 residues. Trimming removed 7 bases from V and 5 bases from J, with 8 bases in between. Germline V gene data show CDR1 as MGHDK and CDR2 as SYGVNS. CDR3 nucleotide sequence: TGTGCCAGCATGATGGGAACTGAAGCTTTCTTT. It is translated as CASMMGTEAFF.

This clonotype was found many times. The chain employs TRBV24-1 and TRBJ2-3, with 10 nucleotides matching TRBD2. V dropped 4 bases and J dropped 4; count of bases not matched to a gene: 16. CDR1 is KGHDR, CDR2 SFDVKD, per germline. The CDR3 runs to 19 residues. The CDR3 DNA reads TGTGCCACCAGTGACCGGCTAGCGGGAGTACCTTCCGGAGCAGATACGCAGTATTTT. This gives the protein CATSDRLAGVPSGADTQYF.

This clonotype showed up many times. V is TRBV28 and J is TRBJ1-3; D gene ambiguous. Per germline, CDR1 MDHEN and CDR2 SYDVKM. This CDR3 is built from 16 residues. V lost 4 bases and J lost 0, with 13 bases in between. The CDR3 spells CASSSPNLNSGNTIYF. In DNA form, the CDR3 reads TGTGCCAGCAGTTCCCCGAACCTGAACTCTGGAAACACCATATATTTT.

The rearrangement uses TRBV15 and TRBJ2-1; D is perhaps TRBD1 or TRBD2 (6 bases each). This CDR3 is built from 16 residues. CDR1 and CDR2 from the germline V gene are LNHNV and YYDKDF (reference sequence). V was trimmed by 3 bases and J by 0 bases, leaving 12 bases between them. Written as DNA, the CDR3 is TGTGCCACCAGCAGGACGTCGGGGGCCTCCTACAATGAGCAGTTCTTC. The encoded protein is CATSRTSGASYNEQFF.

The table lists this clonotype with a few counts. This chain links TRBV19 with TRBJ2-1; 9 bases fit TRBD2. V shed 8 bases and J 4 bases; nucleotides not matched to a gene: 9. Looked up from germline, CDR1 is LNHDA and CDR2 is SQIVND (reference sequence). This CDR3 has 15 amino acids. The CDR3 DNA is TGTGCCAGTCATCTAAGCGGGAGGCATTACAATGAGCAGTTCTTC. Its protein product is CASHLSGRHYNEQFF.

Worth noting for this clonotype: Being one base from a much bigger clone, this may be a read error. The chain joins TRBV14 to TRBJ2-1, with D possibly TRBD2 on 5 matching bases. Germline CDR1 SGHDN, CDR2 FVKESK. The CDR3 length is 15 residues. CDR3 in amino acids: CARSQVAASGNEQFF. The CDR3 DNA reads TGTGCCAGGAGCCAAGTTGCGGCCTCGGGAAATGAGCAGTTCTTC.

This clonotype was picked up many times. The chain couples TRBV3-1 to TRBJ1-1; perhaps TRBD1 as D (5 bases). With 4 bases removed from V and 1 base from J, the gap between germline ends came to 19 bases. The germline V gene encodes CDR1 LGHDT and CDR2 YNNKEL (reference sequence). This CDR3 has 17 residues. For the CDR3, the DNA is TGTGCCAGCAGCCTTCGGGCAACGACAGCCCAGAACACTGAAGCTTTCTTT. Protein: CASSLRATTAQNTEAFF.

There are many counts of this clonotype. This chain connects TRBV28 to TRBJ2-5; D possibly corresponds to TRBD1 (5 bases). This CDR3 region has 15 residues. Germline CDR1 MDHEN, CDR2 SYDVKM. V gave up 3 bases and J gave up 1 base, with 12 bases separating them. The chain's CDR3 is CASSFSGSGQETQYF. CDR3 nucleotides: TGTGCCAGCAGTTTCTCAGGGTCCGGCCAAGAGACCCAGTACTTC.

This clonotype was counted many times. This sequence joins TRBV12-3 or TRBV12-4 and TRBJ2-5; weak D call: TRBD2 (5 bases). The CDR3 is 14 residues long. Trimming stripped 3 bases from V and 5 bases from J, with 13 bases between. The CDR3 DNA follows: TGTGCCAGCAGTTTCCTGTCCGGGATGGAGACCCAGTACTTC. This encodes CASSFLSGMETQYF.

This clonotype was detected many times. The J gene is TRBJ2-4, the V gene TRBV6-5; weak D call: TRBD1 (6 bases). The ends were cut back, 0 bases at V and 0 bases at J, with 12 bases in the middle. The CDR3 covers 17 residues. CDR1 and CDR2 (germline): MNHEY, SVGAGI. This CDR3 reads CASSYSGQLTAKNIQYF. CDR3 sequence (DNA): TGTGCCAGCAGTTACTCAGGACAGTTAACAGCCAAAAACATTCAGTACTTC.

This clonotype was counted ten times or more. This chain links TRBV6-1 with TRBJ2-1, with D perhaps matching TRBD2 (6 bases). With 10 bases removed from V and 3 bases from J, the gap between germline ends came to 22 bases. CDR1 is MNHNS and CDR2 is SASEGT in the germline V gene. This CDR3 has 16 residues. The chain's CDR3 is CAIDPGPGLNYNEQFF. In DNA, the CDR3 is TGTGCCATCGACCCCGGGCCGGGACTTAACTACAATGAGCAGTTCTTC.

In this sample, this clonotype turned up many times. The rearrangement uses TRBV20-1 and TRBJ2-5, with D possibly being TRBD2 (5 bases). Per the germline V gene, CDR1 is DFQATT and CDR2 is SNEGSKA (reference sequence). This CDR3 comprises 14 residues. Trimming removed 3 bases from V and 5 bases from J, with 16 bases in between. CDR3 nucleotides: TGCAGTGCTAGGGAGGAAGGCCTGGGGGAGACCCAGTACTTC. It is translated as CSAREEGLGETQYF.

This chain connects TRBV6-6 to TRBJ2-7; TRBD2 matches 7 bases. Germline V lookup: CDR1 MNHNY, CDR2 SVGAGI (reference sequence). With V trimmed by 6 bases and J by 8 bases, 10 bases remained unmatched. The CDR3 spans 13 residues. As DNA, the CDR3 is TGTGCCAGCAGGTTTGCGGGAGACCCTAAGCAGTACTTC. It translates to CASRFAGDPKQYF.

The table lists this clonotype with many counts. The V call is TRBV11-2, the J call TRBJ2-2; D gene ambiguous. The CDR3 loop spans 12 amino acids. Germline assignment: CDR1 SGHAT and CDR2 FQNNGV. The ends were cut back, 6 bases at V and 8 bases at J, with 10 bases in the middle. CDR3 nucleotide sequence: TGTGCCAGCAGGGCCCAGGCGGGGGAGCTGTTTTTT. This codes for CASRAQAGELFF.